These 18 T cell receptor beta chains share one sample of origin, sequenced in a study of cytomegalovirus exposure and HLA in healthy donors. The primer mix had 60 Vbeta and 13 Jbeta primers. Only in-frame clones appear in the TCRdb table, and some are missing; sequencing was by immunoSEQ multiplex PCR. Of 130,000 or so clones detected, about 80% appear once; the ten largest clones hold less than 2%. The source material was PBMCs. These receptors came from a woman aged 40 to 50 in good health and CMV-seronegative.

The chain recombines TRBV6-1 with TRBJ1-2, with 7 bases matching TRBD1. The V gene end was trimmed by 2 bases and the J gene end by 5 bases; junction bases not matched to a gene: 20. The CDR3 runs 19 residues. Germline CDR1 MNHNS, CDR2 SASEGT. The CDR3 nucleotides read TGTGCCAGCAGTGAAAACTGGAGACAGGGTTATTTTCGACTTTATGGCTACACCTTC. Translation: CASSENWRQGYFRLYGYTF.

The chain carries TRBV5-4 and TRBJ1-3, with D hard to call. V lost 2 bases and J lost 0, with 6 bases in between. The CDR3 runs to 14 residues. Looked up from germline, CDR1 is SGHNT and CDR2 is YYREEE (reference sequence). The CDR3 region is CASSFEYSGNTIYF. In nucleotides, the CDR3 is TGTGCCAGCAGCTTCGAGTACTCTGGAAACACCATATATTTT.

The chain recombines TRBV28 with TRBJ1-2; 12 nucleotides agree with TRBD1. Trimming removed 3 bases from V and 6 bases from J; junction bases left unmatched: 5. The CDR3 has 15 residues. Germline-derived CDR1 and CDR2 are MDHEN and SYDVKM. The CDR3 DNA sequence: TGTGCCAGCAGTTTCGGGGACAGGGGGCACCATGGCTACACCTTC. Its protein product is CASSFGDRGHHGYTF.

This clone was observed a handful of times. V gene TRBV9 combines with J gene TRBJ2-5, with 7 nucleotides matching TRBD2. V lost 3 bases and J lost 9; bases outside the gene matches: 14. CDR3 length equals 15 residues. Germline V CDR1 and CDR2: SGDLS, YYNGEE. CDR3 in DNA: TGTGCCAGCAGCGCCGGCGGGAGCGGGAATAGGGCCCAGTACTTC. Protein product: CASSAGGSGNRAQYF.

The chain has TRBV6-1 and TRBJ1-3, with D hard to call. The V end lost 6 bases, the J end lost 4 bases, and 13 bases lay between the germline ends. Germline V gene lookup returns CDR1 MNHNS and CDR2 SASEGT. This CDR3 is built from 14 residues. The CDR3 here is CASRLGGSGNTIYF. The CDR3 region has the DNA TGTGCCAGCAGGCTCGGAGGTTCGGGAAACACCATATATTTT.

V and J are TRBV20-1 and TRBJ1-5, with D possibly TRBD1 on 5 matching bases. Germline assignment: CDR1 DFQATT and CDR2 SNEGSKA (reference sequence). The CDR3 covers 11 residues. Trimming shortened V by 5 bases and J by 5 bases, and 7 bases separated the two germline ends. The CDR3 DNA is TGCAGTGCTGGACAATATCAGCCCCAGCATTTT. Translating gives CSAGQYQPQHF.

This sequence joins TRBV10-1 and TRBJ2-1; 8 nucleotides agree with TRBD2. Per germline, CDR1 WNHNN and CDR2 SYGVQD (reference sequence). This CDR3 has 14 amino acids. V was clipped by 3 bases and J by 7 bases; unmatched bases: 5. The CDR3 sequence: CASSEAGVRNEQFF. The CDR3 DNA reads as TGCGCCAGCAGTGAAGCGGGAGTTAGGAATGAGCAGTTCTTC.

The CDR3: CASTRMGRLENIQYF. The DNA for the CDR3 is TGTGCCAGCACTCGAATGGGAAGACTAGAAAACATTCAGTACTTC. J is TRBJ2-4 and V is TRBV28; possibly TRBD2 for D (6 bases). The CDR3 is 15 amino acids. Germline CDR1 is MDHEN and CDR2 is SYDVKM. With 7 bases removed from V and 5 bases from J, the gap between germline ends came to 18 bases.

The chain joins TRBV28 to TRBJ1-1; 9 nucleotides agree with TRBD1. J lost 10 bases, V lost 4 bases, and 4 bases had no gene match. CDR1 and CDR2 (germline): MDHEN, SYDVKM. This CDR3 comprises 12 residues. In DNA form, the CDR3 reads TGTGCCAGCAGTTGGCCGGGACAGGGAGCTTTCTTT. Protein sequence: CASSWPGQGAFF.

The rearrangement joins TRBV27 to TRBJ2-5; the match to TRBD1 covers 10 bases. The CDR3 loop spans 14 amino acids. Germline loops: CDR1 MNHEY, CDR2 SMNVEV (reference sequence). Trimming removed 4 bases from V and 11 bases from J; junction bases left unmatched: 10. The CDR3: CASSSDRGPREQYF. As DNA, the CDR3 is TGTGCCAGCAGTTCCGACAGGGGGCCCCGGGAGCAGTACTTC.

The chain links TRBV25-1 to TRBJ1-2, with D possibly TRBD1 on 5 matching bases. Per germline, CDR1 MGHDK and CDR2 SYGVNS. Deletions cut 7 bases from V and 8 bases from J, with 14 bases between. The CDR3 is 12 residues long. CDR3 coding DNA: TGTGCCAGCATAGGGGATGGTGGGGGCTACACCTTC. Protein: CASIGDGGGYTF.

The chain carries TRBV27 and TRBJ2-7, with TRBD1 identical over 7 bases. This CDR3 has 15 residues. V was pared by 6 bases and J by 1 base, with 9 bases of the junction left unmatched. Germline lookup yields CDR1 MNHEY and CDR2 SMNVEV (reference sequence). CDR3 loop: CASSRSGTASYEQYF. CDR3 sequence (DNA): TGTGCCAGCAGCCGATCAGGGACAGCTTCCTACGAGCAGTACTTC.

The J gene is TRBJ2-5, the V gene TRBV11-2; D not certain. Trimming removed 0 bases at V and 0 bases at J, with 5 bases between. CDR1 is SGHAT, CDR2 FQNNGV, per germline. The CDR3 has 14 amino acids. The CDR3 protein is CASSLEQYQETQYF. The CDR3 DNA reads as TGTGCCAGCAGCTTAGAGCAGTACCAAGAGACCCAGTACTTC.

The chain has TRBV4-3 and TRBJ2-3; tentatively, D is TRBD2 (7 bases). CDR1 LGHNA and CDR2 YSLEER come from the germline V gene. The CDR3 contains 16 residues. V was cut by 0 bases and J by 2 bases, with 12 bases left in between. In DNA, the CDR3 is TGCGCCAGCAGCCAAGAGAGGGGGGGGGACACAGATACGCAGTATTTT. Protein product: CASSQERGGDTDTQYF.

The V call is TRBV25-1, the J call TRBJ1-1; perhaps TRBD1 as D (5 bases). This CDR3 is 13 amino acids long. CDR1 and CDR2 (germline): MGHDK, SYGVNS. The V gene lost 5 bases and the J gene lost 1 base, with 8 bases spanning the gap. CDR3 nucleotides: TGTGCCAGCAGTCGGGGGAAGAACACTGAAGCTTTCTTT. Its protein product is CASSRGKNTEAFF.

The gene calls are TRBV4-2 and TRBJ2-1, with D possibly matching TRBD2 (6 bases). The CDR3 runs to 16 residues. Between the trimmed V and J ends, which lost 0 bases and 3 bases, there was a span of 12 bases. Germline-derived CDR1 and CDR2 are LGHNA and YNFKEQ. DNA for the CDR3: TGTGCCAGCAGCCAAGAACCGGGACTGAACTACAATGAGCAGTTCTTC. This encodes CASSQEPGLNYNEQFF.

This clone has a handful of counts. This CDR3 reads CATGRGREGTYEQYF. For the CDR3, the DNA is TGTGCCACGGGGCGTGGGAGGGAGGGAACCTACGAGCAGTACTTC. The chain has TRBV15 and TRBJ2-7; 7 bases match TRBD2. The trim removed 9 bases at V and 2 bases at J, leaving 13 bases unmatched. Looked up from germline, CDR1 is LNHNV and CDR2 is YYDKDF (reference sequence). The CDR3 is 15 amino acids.

The rearrangement uses TRBV2 and TRBJ1-1, with no clear D. Germline assignment: CDR1 SNHLY and CDR2 FYNNEI. Between the trimmed V and J ends, which lost 4 bases and 2 bases, there was a span of 5 bases. CDR3 length: 12 amino acids. The CDR3: CASSALNTEAFF. The CDR3 DNA reads as TGTGCCAGCAGTGCACTTAACACTGAAGCTTTCTTT.